A single sample is the source of the 5 T cell receptor beta chains below, sequenced in a study of OX40 agonist ivuxolimab in advanced cancers. The method was immunoSEQ multiplex PCR; TCRdb's version includes in-frame clones alone and lacks a portion of them. The repertoire holds fewer than 35,000 clones, with 81% as singletons. Specimen: CD4+ or CD8+ T cells sorted from blood, collected in a trial of the OX40 agonist ivuxolimab. Receptors originate from an adult with an advanced solid tumor such as melanoma, head and neck, liver or kidney cancer.

The chain employs TRBV4-2 and TRBJ1-3, with D hard to call. Trimming removed 5 bases from V and 0 bases from J, with 8 bases in between. Germline values: CDR1 LGHNA, CDR2 YNFKEQ. The CDR3 runs to 14 residues. CDR3 DNA: TGTGCCAGCAGCTTGGGTATCTCTGGAAACACCATATATTTT. It translates to CASSLGISGNTIYF.

This clone occurred once. V is TRBV6-5 and J is TRBJ2-3; TRBD1 or TRBD2 may be the D gene (5 bases each). The CDR3 has 14 residues. Deletions cut 2 bases from V and 2 bases from J, with 8 bases between. The V gene's germline CDR1 is MNHEY and CDR2 SVGAGI. CDR3 bases: TGTGCCAGCAGTTACCGAGGGGTCACAGATACGCAGTATTTT. This translates into CASSYRGVTDTQYF.

The chain couples TRBV19 to TRBJ2-7; D is undetermined. Germline lookup yields CDR1 LNHDA and CDR2 SQIVND (reference sequence). Between the trimmed V and J ends, which lost 5 bases and 6 bases, there was a span of 8 bases. The CDR3 length is 11 residues. The CDR3: CASSHGSEQYF. The CDR3 nucleotides read TGTGCCAGTAGTCACGGGTCCGAGCAGTACTTC.

CDR3 in amino acids: CASSTPGDTGSYEQYF. The CDR3 coding sequence is TGTGCCAGCAGTACCCCAGGGGACACGGGCTCCTACGAGCAGTACTTC. The chain carries TRBV28 and TRBJ2-7; possibly TRBD1 for D (6 bases). CDR1 is MDHEN, CDR2 SYDVKM, per germline. V shed 5 bases and J shed 0 bases, with 17 bases lying between them. This CDR3 spans 16 amino acids.

This clone appeared a single time. This chain links TRBV7-9 with TRBJ2-5; 7 positions agree with TRBD1. The DNA end favors TRBJ2-7, so the J call may be wrong. The CDR3 is 15 amino acids. The germline CDR1 and CDR2 sequences are SEHNR and FQNEAQ (reference sequence). The chain's CDR3 is CASSLGAGQVYEQYF. Here the CDR3 DNA reads TGTGCCAGCAGCTTAGGTGCTGGACAGGTCTACGAGCAGTACTTC.